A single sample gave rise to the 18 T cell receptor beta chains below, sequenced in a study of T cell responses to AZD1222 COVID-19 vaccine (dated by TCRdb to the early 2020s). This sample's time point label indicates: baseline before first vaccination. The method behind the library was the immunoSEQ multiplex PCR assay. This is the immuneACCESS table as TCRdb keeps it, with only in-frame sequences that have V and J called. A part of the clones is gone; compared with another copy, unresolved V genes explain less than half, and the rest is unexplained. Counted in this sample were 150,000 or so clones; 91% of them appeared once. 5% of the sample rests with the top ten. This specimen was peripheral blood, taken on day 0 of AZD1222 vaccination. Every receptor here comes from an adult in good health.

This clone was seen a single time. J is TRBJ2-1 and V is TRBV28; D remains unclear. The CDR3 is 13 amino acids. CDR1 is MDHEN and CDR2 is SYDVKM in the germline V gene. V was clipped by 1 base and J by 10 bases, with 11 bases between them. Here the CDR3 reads CASSLFQSLEQFF. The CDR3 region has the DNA TGTGCCAGCAGTTTATTCCAAAGTTTAGAGCAGTTCTTC.

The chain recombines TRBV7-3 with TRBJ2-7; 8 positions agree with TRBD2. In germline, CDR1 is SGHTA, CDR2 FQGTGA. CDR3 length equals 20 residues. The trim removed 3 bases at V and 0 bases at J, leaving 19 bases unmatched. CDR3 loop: CASSLIRACELREVSYEQYF. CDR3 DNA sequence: TGTGCCAGCAGCTTGATAAGGGCCTGCGAATTGCGGGAGGTCTCCTACGAGCAGTACTTC.

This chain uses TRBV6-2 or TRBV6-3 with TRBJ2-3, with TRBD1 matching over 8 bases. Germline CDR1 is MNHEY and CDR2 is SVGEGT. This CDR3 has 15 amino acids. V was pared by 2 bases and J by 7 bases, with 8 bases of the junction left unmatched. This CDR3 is CASSYRQGPPNTQYF. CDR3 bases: TGTGCCAGCAGTTACCGACAGGGGCCACCAAATACGCAGTATTTT.

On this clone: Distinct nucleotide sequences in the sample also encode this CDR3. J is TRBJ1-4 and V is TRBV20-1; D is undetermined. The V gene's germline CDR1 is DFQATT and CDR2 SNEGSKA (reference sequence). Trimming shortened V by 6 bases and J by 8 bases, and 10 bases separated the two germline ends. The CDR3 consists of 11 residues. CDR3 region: CSARVGEKLFF. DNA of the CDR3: TGCAGTGCGAGGGTTGGCGAAAAACTGTTTTTT.

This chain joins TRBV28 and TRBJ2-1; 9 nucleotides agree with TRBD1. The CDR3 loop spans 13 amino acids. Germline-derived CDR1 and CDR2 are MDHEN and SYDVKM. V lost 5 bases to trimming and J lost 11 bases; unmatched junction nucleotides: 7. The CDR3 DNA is TGTGCCAGCAGTCCGCGGACAGGGGACAAGCAGTTCTTC. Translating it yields CASSPRTGDKQFF.

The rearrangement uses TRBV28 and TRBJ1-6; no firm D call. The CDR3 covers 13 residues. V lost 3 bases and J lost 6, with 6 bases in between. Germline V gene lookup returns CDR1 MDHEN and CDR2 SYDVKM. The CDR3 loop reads CASSFKGNSPLHF. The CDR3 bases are TGTGCCAGCAGTTTCAAGGGTAATTCACCCCTCCACTTT.

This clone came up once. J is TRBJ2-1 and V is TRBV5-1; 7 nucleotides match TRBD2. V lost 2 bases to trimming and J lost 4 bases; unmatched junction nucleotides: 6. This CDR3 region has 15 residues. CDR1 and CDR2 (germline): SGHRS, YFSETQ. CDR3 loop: CASSLLAGEYNEQFF. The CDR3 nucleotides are TGCGCCAGCAGCTTACTGGCGGGAGAATACAATGAGCAGTTCTTC.

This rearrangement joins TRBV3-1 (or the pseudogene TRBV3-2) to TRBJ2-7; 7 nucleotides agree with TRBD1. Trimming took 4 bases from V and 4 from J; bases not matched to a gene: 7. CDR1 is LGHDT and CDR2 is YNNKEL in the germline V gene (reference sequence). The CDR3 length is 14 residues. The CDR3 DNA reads TGTGCCAGCAGCCCGCTAGGGGGCCCTTACGAGCAGTACTTC. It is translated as CASSPLGGPYEQYF.

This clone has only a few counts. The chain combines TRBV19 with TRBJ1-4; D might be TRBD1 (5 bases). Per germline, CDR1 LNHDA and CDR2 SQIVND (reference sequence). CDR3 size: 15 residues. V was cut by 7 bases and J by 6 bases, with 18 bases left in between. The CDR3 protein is CASTGRGLGDEKLFF. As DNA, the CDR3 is TGTGCCAGTACGGGCCGGGGGTTAGGAGATGAAAAACTGTTTTTT.

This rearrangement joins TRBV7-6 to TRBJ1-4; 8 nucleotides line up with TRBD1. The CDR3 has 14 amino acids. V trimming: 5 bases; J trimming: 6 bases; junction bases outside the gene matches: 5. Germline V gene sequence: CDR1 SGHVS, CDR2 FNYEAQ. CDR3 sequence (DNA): TGTGCCAGCAGCCCAGGACAGGGTCATGAAAAACTGTTTTTT. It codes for CASSPGQGHEKLFF.

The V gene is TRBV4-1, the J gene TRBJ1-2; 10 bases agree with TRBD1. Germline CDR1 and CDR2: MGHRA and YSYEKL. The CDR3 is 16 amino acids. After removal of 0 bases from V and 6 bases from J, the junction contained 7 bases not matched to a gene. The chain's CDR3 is CASSQDPDRGLNGYTF. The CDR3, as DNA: TGCGCCAGCAGCCAAGATCCCGACAGGGGGCTCAATGGCTACACCTTC.

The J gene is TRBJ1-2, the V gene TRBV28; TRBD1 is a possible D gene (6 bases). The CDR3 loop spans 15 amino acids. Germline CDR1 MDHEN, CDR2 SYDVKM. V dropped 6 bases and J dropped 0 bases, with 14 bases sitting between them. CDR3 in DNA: TGTGCCAGCAGGTCGGGGACAATATCTAACTATGGCTACACCTTC. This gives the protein CASRSGTISNYGYTF.

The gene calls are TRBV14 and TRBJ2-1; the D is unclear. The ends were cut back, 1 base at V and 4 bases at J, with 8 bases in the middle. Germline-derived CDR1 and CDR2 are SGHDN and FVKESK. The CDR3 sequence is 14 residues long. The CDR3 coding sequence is TGTGCCAGCAGCCAAGTCAACCAATACAATGAGCAGTTCTTC. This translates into CASSQVNQYNEQFF.

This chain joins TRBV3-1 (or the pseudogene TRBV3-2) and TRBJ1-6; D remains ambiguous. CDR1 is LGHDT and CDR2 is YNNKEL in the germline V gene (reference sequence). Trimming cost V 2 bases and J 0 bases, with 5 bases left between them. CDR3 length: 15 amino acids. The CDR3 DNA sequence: TGTGCCAGCAGCCAAAAGAGCTCCTATAATTCACCCCTCCACTTT. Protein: CASSQKSSYNSPLHF.

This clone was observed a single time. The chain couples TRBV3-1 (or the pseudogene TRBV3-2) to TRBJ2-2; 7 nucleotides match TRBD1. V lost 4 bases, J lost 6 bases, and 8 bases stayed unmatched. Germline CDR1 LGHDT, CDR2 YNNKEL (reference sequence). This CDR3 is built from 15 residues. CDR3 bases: TGTGCCAGCAGCCTCTTCTCGACAGGGTCCGGGGAGCTGTTTTTT. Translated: CASSLFSTGSGELFF.

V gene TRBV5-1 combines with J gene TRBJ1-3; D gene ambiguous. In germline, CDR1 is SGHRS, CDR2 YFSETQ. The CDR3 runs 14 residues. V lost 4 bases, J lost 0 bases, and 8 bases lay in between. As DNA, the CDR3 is TGCGCCAGCAGCGATGGATCCTCTGGAAACACCATATATTTT. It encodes CASSDGSSGNTIYF.

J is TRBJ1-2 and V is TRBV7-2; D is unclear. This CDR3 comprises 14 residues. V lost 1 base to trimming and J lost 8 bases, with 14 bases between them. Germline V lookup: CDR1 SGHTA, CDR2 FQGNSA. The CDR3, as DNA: TGTGCCAGCAGCTTAGAAGTCCAGGTTGGAGGCTACACCTTC. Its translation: CASSLEVQVGGYTF.

This chain's CDR3 is CASSQDAGGGGYTF. CDR3 nucleotide sequence: TGTGCCAGCAGCCAAGATGCAGGGGGAGGTGGCTACACCTTC. This chain connects TRBV3-1 (or the pseudogene TRBV3-2) to TRBJ1-2; 7 bases align to TRBD1. This CDR3 is 14 amino acids long. Germline trimming cut 0 bases from V and 7 bases from J; bases unmatched to any gene: 5. The germline V gene has CDR1 LGHDT and CDR2 YNNKEL (reference sequence).